This record covers a single T cell receptor (beta chain). The specificity of this receptor is unknown. These data are taken from a study of cytomegalovirus exposure and HLA in healthy donors (dated by TCRdb to the late 2010s). With respect to the entire study: In an earlier analysis of 587 of the donors, 276 Gb of sequence data and 117 million unique TCR beta sequences from 150 million to 200 million T cells were reported. Around 300 gigabases of sequencing data and tens of millions of unique TCR sequences were included in an early release covering under 650 HLA-typed donors. Among the roughly 400 genotyped donors, approximately 76% belonged to the genetic ancestry cluster associated with self-reported Caucasian donors. The study aimed to test whether signatures of past pathogen exposure could be identified by cataloging public T cell receptors. The study used immunosequencing to profile the T cell repertoires of 600 to 850 subjects and linked those repertoires to cytomegalovirus serostatus. Besides the first cohort of more than 650 subjects, a separate validation cohort made up of roughly 130 different subjects was used. To predict cytomegalovirus infection status, the study brought together high-throughput TCR immunosequencing, statistical association of individual TCRs with disease status, and machine learning. In a later analysis, previously published TCR beta repertoires from about 640 donors were re-analyzed and high-resolution HLA genotyping was added so that TCR occurrence patterns could be studied. The later analysis used no new phenotypic data to find candidate immune exposures, relying instead on TCR beta sequences and their occurrence across donors. An earlier analysis of several hundred of the donors applied high-throughput TCR beta sequencing to assess whether each TCR beta V gene segment acted as functional or pseudogenic. Donor age, sex, ethnicity and CMV serostatus were compiled alongside the repertoire data. A later genetic analysis took genome-wide SNP genotypes for about 65% of the roughly 670 donors and used that subset as a discovery cohort. All discovery cohort repertoires had been generated using a single sequencing platform. Both class I and class II loci were covered by HLA typing, at four-digit resolution. The number of donors typed differed by locus, with roughly 620-630 for A, B, C, DRB1 and DQB1, 522 for DQA1, approximately 580 for DPA1, and 472 for DPB1. Because of strong linkage in the cohort, four or five DR-DQ haplotypes were treated as single units for association and clustering. Among almost 400 genotyped donors of the cohort, an average of approximately 250,000 unique TCR beta nucleotide sequences were sequenced per donor, around 20% of them non-productive.

The method behind the library was the immunoSEQ multiplex PCR assay. For the multiplex PCR, a mixture combining 60 forward primers for TCR Vbeta segments and 13 reverse primers for TCR Jbeta segments was used. The CDR3 region of rearranged TCR beta genes was amplified from genomic DNA with a multiplex PCR assay. Amplified TCR beta libraries were sequenced as 87-base-pair reads on the Illumina HiSeq System. As for the authors' bioinformatics: In a later analysis, 77 million or so unique TCR beta chains were counted across the approximately 670 repertoires, and roughly 10 million of these chains were shared by at least two donors. A nearest-neighbor algorithm error-corrected the raw reads and collapsed the reads into unique sequences, merging closely related sequences to remove PCR and sequencing errors. CDR3 sequences were aligned to IMGT reference sequences to assign V, D and J gene segments. For a sequence to be retained, a match of at least six nucleotides to both a V gene segment and a J gene segment was required. Rearrangements were called productive when the CDR3 lacked stop codons and stayed in frame with V and J; all others were non-productive. Following IMGT convention, CDR3 was defined as the stretch from the second conserved V-encoded cysteine to the conserved J-encoded phenylalanine. Sequences without an unambiguous match to a single V gene segment were excluded from the earlier analysis of 587 of the donors. In an earlier analysis of a few hundred of the donors, V segments were called functional above 56.7% productive rearrangements and were called segregating when the between-donor standard deviation exceeded 5%. A statistical classification framework was built for diagnosing cytomegalovirus status from the catalog of TCR beta chain sequences. In a later analysis, V and J genes were assigned by comparing TCR nucleotide sequences against IMGT/GENE-DB human TR gene sequences. A later analysis assigned CDR3 sequences and most-parsimonious VDJ recombination scenarios with the TCRdist pipeline. In a later analysis, every TCR beta chain was defined by the combination of its CDR3 amino acid sequence and its V-gene family, and reads without a unique V-gene family were dropped. To address suspected cross-contamination and a sequencing artifact, a later analysis removed a few hundred highly shared, low-generation-probability nucleotide sequences. In a later analysis, a clonal expansion index for each public chain was calculated from normalized within-repertoire ranks of inferred template counts. Generation probabilities in a later analysis came from a VDJ recombination model fitted to out-of-frame rearrangements, and those results were checked against IGoR. Hypergeometric tests were used in a later analysis to score TCR-TCR, TCR-HLA and TCR-CMV co-occurrence, with a repertoire-size bias correction applied to the TCR pairs. To estimate false discovery rates, a later analysis permuted the HLA or CMV assignments 20 times. In a later analysis, co-occurring TCRs were grouped using DBSCAN, with TCRdist sequence similarity added in when clustering inside HLA-allele-positive subsets. Co-occurrence clustering excluded repertoires with fewer than 30,000 or more than 120,000 public chains, plus five with anomalous nucleotide sharing. In TCRdb, the immuneACCESS table is reduced to in-frame sequences with V and J assigned. These tables do not hold every clone; where another copy was compared, an unresolved V gene accounts for under half, and the others remain unexplained. The V and J calls and clone size were taken over from that table, and D and trimming were inferred from the DNA. The table kept for this sample lists around 58,000 clones. Of the sample, approximately 10% is held by the ten largest clones.

Study-wide findings and limitations: According to the authors, the approach could potentially be generalized to other disease states and immunological phenotypes. Because HLA typing was unavailable for some donors at each locus, only the typed subset was used in association tests. In both the original and validation cohorts, the classifier was reported to diagnose cytomegalovirus status with high specificity and sensitivity. A later analysis associated about 16,000 TCR beta sequences with specific HLA alleles at a false discovery rate of 0.05. According to a later genetic analysis, donors in an Asian-associated ancestry cluster had fewer N-insertions in productive TCRs than the approximately 670-donor mean. Compared with equally common non-associated chains, HLA-associated TCR beta chains in a later analysis were more clonally expanded and had lower generation probabilities. In a later analysis, the rate of TCR association differed among HLA loci, with DRB1 alleles having the most associated TCRs and HLA-C alleles having the fewest. Roughly uniform sequencing depth across donors was assumed in presence/absence analyses, although this assumption may not hold. Correlated functional status among segregating V segments might reflect linkage disequilibrium, but an unknown experimental factor could not be ruled out. An association between a missense DCLRE1C variant and V-gene and J-gene trimming of TCR beta chains was found in a later genetic analysis and replicated in an independent cohort. The study gave a list of over 150 TCR beta chains associated with cytomegalovirus. The only immune exposure information available for the cohort was CMV serostatus. A further reported finding was that TCR beta sequences accurately predicted the HLA-A and HLA-B alleles for most subjects in the first cohort. In an earlier analysis of around 600 of the donors, most TCR beta V segments were observed in productive rearrangements about 87% or about 30% of the time, broadly matching IMGT annotations. In vitro tests confirmed that three of the cytomegalovirus-associated TCR beta chains recognize cytomegalovirus antigens. This cohort had only TCR beta chains sequenced, and the lack of alpha or paired-chain data limited which features could be detected. A cluster of highly shared sequence variants was judged likely to represent a technical artifact of the sequencing pipeline. In a later analysis, most CMV-associated TCR beta chains were found to appear HLA-restricted, with HLA associations seemingly driven largely by CMV exposure. The earlier analysis of 587 of the donors excluded some 16 rarely observed V segments, including chromosome 9 orphons, because counts were too low. When HLA alleles, especially DR and DQ, strongly co-occurred, attributing TCR associations to individual alleles was difficult. Some IMGT-functional V segments, including TRBV6-2 and TRBV6-3, could not be told apart with the 87-base-pair reads, so those segments were excluded. A later analysis reported that several top co-occurrence clusters appeared linked to parvovirus B19, influenza, CMV and Epstein-Barr virus. While some public TCRs were present in many individuals, most TCR sequences turned up only very rarely across donors.

CDR3 length: 15 amino acids, cysteine to phenylalanine. The read is trimmed to its CDR3 DNA, 45 bases read in frame from base 1. V ends up 6 bases short and J 2 bases short, with an unmatched junction base count of 10. According to the germline V gene (reference sequence), CDR1 reads MNHEY and CDR2 reads SMNVEV. In total, 630 or so healthy bone marrow donors made up the cohort. At the time of sampling, every cohort member was nominally healthy, though immune exposures that went unrecorded were likely present. The donor tested CMV seropositive and was one of the 289 seropositive cohort members. Every donor gave a peripheral blood sample, and the peripheral blood mononuclear cells from that sample were used for TCR beta sequencing. Genomic DNA extraction from the blood cell samples was performed with the Qiagen DNeasy Blood Extraction Kit.

The TCR originated in a man between 45 and 60 years old in good health and CMV-seropositive. The rearrangement joined TRBV27 to TRBJ2-7; 7 bases in the junction line up with TRBD1. Source material: PBMCs. The CDR3 region has the sequence CASRGDRALPYEQYF. Read as DNA, the sequence is TGTGCCAGCAGAGGCGACAGGGCCCTTCCCTACGAGCAGTACTTC.